One sample yielded the 8 T cell receptor beta chains listed below, sequenced in a study of cytomegalovirus exposure and HLA in healthy donors. Primers for the PCR totalled 60 Vbeta and 13 Jbeta. Method: immunoSEQ multiplex PCR; TCRdb's copy keeps in-frame clones and lacks some. The sample includes 95,000 or so clones, approximately 81% seen only once; the top ten take over 4%. The material sequenced was PBMCs. The receptors come from a woman aged 70-85 years in good health and CMV-seropositive.

The rearrangement uses TRBV13 and TRBJ2-2; 11 bases agree with TRBD2. Germline V gives CDR1 PRHDT, CDR2 FYEKMQ (reference sequence). V lost 5 bases, J lost 5 bases, and 7 bases stayed unmatched. The CDR3 covers 16 residues. CDR3 DNA: TGTGCCAGCAGCCAACGACTAGCGGGAAGGACCGGGGAGCTGTTTTTT. Translated: CASSQRLAGRTGELFF. Variable domain in full (rest from reference TRBV13 and TRBJ2-2): AAGVIQSPRHLIKEKRETATLKCYPIPRHDTVYWYQQGPGQDPQFLISFYEKMQSDKGSIPDRFSAQQFSDYHSELNMSSLELGDSALYFCASSQRLAGRTGELFFGEGSRLTVL.

This clone occurred once. J is TRBJ2-1 and V is TRBV25-1; 10 nucleotides match TRBD2. The CDR3 spans 15 residues. CDR1 and CDR2 (germline): MGHDK, SYGVNS. Trimming cost V 2 bases and J 7 bases; bases outside gene matches: 5. The CDR3 nucleotides read TGTGCCAGCAGTGAAGGGACTAGCGTTTTGAATGAGCAGTTCTTC. Protein sequence: CASSEGTSVLNEQFF.

This clone was observed a handful of times. V gene TRBV5-6 combines with J gene TRBJ1-1, with a possible D match to TRBD1 (5 bases). Germline V gene data show CDR1 as SGHDT and CDR2 as YYEEEE. The CDR3 consists of 14 residues. Trimming took off 4 bases at V and 6 bases at J, with 16 bases between the two ends. CDR3 protein: CASSPLGGRAEAFF. For the CDR3, the DNA is TGTGCCAGCAGCCCTCTGGGGGGTCGCGCTGAAGCTTTCTTT.

CDR3: CASSATGGTDTQYF. The CDR3 DNA reads TGTGCCAGCTCAGCGACAGGGGGCACAGATACGCAGTATTTT. The rearrangement links TRBV18 to TRBJ2-3, with TRBD1 matching 8 bases. The CDR3 extends over 14 amino acids. V was pared by 5 bases and J by 1 base, with 2 bases of the junction left unmatched. Germline-derived CDR1 and CDR2 are KGHSH and LQKENI. Full variable domain (rest looked up from reference TRBV18 and TRBJ2-3): NAGVMQNPRHLVRRRGQEARLRCSPMKGHSHVYWYRQLPEEGLKFMVYLQKENIIDESGMPKERFSAEFPKEGPSILRIQQVVRGDSAAYFCASSATGGTDTQYFGPGTRLTVL.

The rearrangement joins TRBV5-4 to TRBJ2-7; 7 bases agree with TRBD2. V gave up 0 bases and J gave up 4 bases; unmatched junction bases: 10. The CDR3 contains 16 residues. CDR1 is SGHNT and CDR2 is YYREEE in the germline V gene (reference sequence). DNA of the CDR3: TGTGCCAGCAGCTTGGGCGCGGGGGTTGGGGGGTACGAGCAGTACTTC. Translation: CASSLGAGVGGYEQYF.

This clone was detected once. The DNA is left out, because the CDR3 cannot be placed on it with certainty; the CDR3 is given as TCRdb lists it. The chain uses TRBV25-1 and TRBJ1-2; the table calls TRBD1, which could not be checked here. CDR1 is MGHDK, CDR2 SYGVNS, per germline. The CDR3 sequence runs 13 residues, both termini included. The CDR3 spells CASTSDRWYGYTF.

V usage is TRBV4-2 and J usage is TRBJ2-3; 11 nucleotides line up with TRBD2. V was clipped by 4 bases and J by 2 bases; unmatched bases: 8. The CDR3 totals 17 residues. Germline values: CDR1 LGHNA, CDR2 YNFKEQ. DNA for the CDR3: TGTGCCAGCAGCCCCTATACTAGCGGGGGTTACACAGATACGCAGTATTTT. Its protein product is CASSPYTSGGYTDTQYF.

The CDR3 DNA reads TGTGCCAGCAGCGTAAGTCAGTTCACAGATACGCAGTATTTT. It encodes CASSVSQFTDTQYF. The chain combines TRBV9 with TRBJ2-3; D not certain. V was pared by 1 base and J by 2 bases, with 8 bases between. The CDR3 length is 14 residues. CDR1 and CDR2 (germline): SGDLS, YYNGEE.